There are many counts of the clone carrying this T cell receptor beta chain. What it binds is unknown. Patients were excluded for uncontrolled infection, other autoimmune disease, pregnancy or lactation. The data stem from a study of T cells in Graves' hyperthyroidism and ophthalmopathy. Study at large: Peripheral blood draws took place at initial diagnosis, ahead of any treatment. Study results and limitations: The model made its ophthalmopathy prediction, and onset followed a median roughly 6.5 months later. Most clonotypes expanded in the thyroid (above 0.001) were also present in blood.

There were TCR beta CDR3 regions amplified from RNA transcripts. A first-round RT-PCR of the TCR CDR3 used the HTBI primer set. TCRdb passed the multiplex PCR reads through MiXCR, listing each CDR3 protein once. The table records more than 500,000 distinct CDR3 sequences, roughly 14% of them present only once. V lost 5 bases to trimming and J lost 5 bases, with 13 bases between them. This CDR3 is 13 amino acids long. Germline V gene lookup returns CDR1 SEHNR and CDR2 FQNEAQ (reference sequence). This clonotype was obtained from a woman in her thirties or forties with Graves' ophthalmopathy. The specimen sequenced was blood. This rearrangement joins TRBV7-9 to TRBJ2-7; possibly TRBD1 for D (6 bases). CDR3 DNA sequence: TGTGCCAGCAGCCAACGGACAGAGAACGAGCAGTACTTC. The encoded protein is CASSQRTENEQYF. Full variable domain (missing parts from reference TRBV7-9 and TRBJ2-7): DTGVSQNPRHKITKRGQNVTFRCDPISEHNRLYWYRQTLGQGPEFLTYFQNEAQLEKSRLLSDRFSAERPKGSFSTLEIQRTEQGDSAMYLCASSQRTENEQYFGPGTRLTVT.